The rows below give T cell receptor beta chains drawn from one sample of a study of blood T cell repertoires in COVID-19. Only in-frame clones appear in the TCRdb table, and some are missing; sequencing was by immunoSEQ multiplex PCR. This table holds under 250,000 clones, roughly 83% found once. Sequencing input: peripheral blood. These receptors were collected from a woman over 75 with COVID-19, enrolled during active disease. Each CDR3 is given with its conserved first and last residue.

TRBV2	TRBJ2-2	14	CASSGQGNTGELFF
TRBV18	TRBJ2-1	15	CASSPRLAGYNEQFF
TRBV3-1/TRBV3-2	TRBJ1-2	14	CASSQSVGGKGYTF
TRBV7-2	TRBJ1-2	14	CASSLGAGNYGYTF
TRBV5-6	TRBJ2-4	15	CASSLRTSGGNIQYF
TRBV10-3	TRBJ2-3	13	CAISDGLADTQYF
TRBV28	TRBJ1-2	15	CASSRRRQGIYGYTF
TRBV7-9	TRBJ1-1	14	CASSRTGESTEAFF
TRBV3-1/TRBV3-2	TRBJ1-2	14	CASSPNTGNDGYTF
TRBV5-6	TRBJ1-2	16	CASSWGTGTSNYGYTF
TRBV3-1/TRBV3-2	TRBJ2-3	13	CASSLGLVDTQYF
TRBV7-9	TRBJ1-2	12	CASSYTGYGYTF
TRBV2	TRBJ1-1	13	CASRGQINTEAFF
TRBV2	TRBJ1-6	13	CASTRAYNSPLHF
TRBV5-1	TRBJ1-4	15	CASSLLGQGGEKLFF
TRBV3-1/TRBV3-2	TRBJ2-7	15	CASSQVASGTYEQYF
TRBV19	TRBJ1-4	14	CASRKRGFGEKLFF
TRBV2	TRBJ1-2	15	CASSSLTATYYGYTF
TRBV5-1	TRBJ1-3	14	CASSSGQAGNTIYF
TRBV18	TRBJ2-3	15	CASRMDRGHADTQYF
TRBV18	TRBJ2-3	15	CASSPSGGATDTQYF
TRBV29-1	TRBJ2-1	12	CSVFGSSDEQFF
TRBV10-3	TRBJ1-5	16	CAISATGQGSNQPQHF
TRBV15	TRBJ1-6	15	CATSRPGQAAVTLHF
TRBV2	TRBJ1-2	14	CASTPEGQLGGYTF
TRBV29-1	TRBJ1-2	16	CSVVGGSLLANYGYTF
TRBV5-1	TRBJ1-5	14	CASSLGTVNQPQHF
TRBV5-5	TRBJ2-4	17	CASSLMTRGAGKNIQYF
TRBV4-1	TRBJ1-2	15	CASSRTQDNNYGYTF
TRBV30	TRBJ1-1	13	CAWSSSRNTEAFF
TRBV20-1	TRBJ1-1	11	CSATGGTEAFF
TRBV6-6	TRBJ1-2	16	CASSSDRGAANYGYTF
TRBV7-8	TRBJ2-5	15	CASSLFTGDGETQYF
TRBV14	TRBJ2-5	16	CASSQETGTIQETQYF
TRBV2	TRBJ2-1	13	CASRASSYNEQFF
TRBV18	TRBJ2-7	15	CASSQDSSSAYEQYF
TRBV19	TRBJ2-1	13	CASSIIGSYEQFF
TRBV3-1/TRBV3-2	TRBJ1-6	17	CASSQSPPGEYNSPLHF
TRBV29-1	TRBJ1-2	12	CSVDPARYGYTF
TRBV11-2	TRBJ2-1	15	CASSLGLAGQGEQFF
TRBV6-5	TRBJ1-2	14	CASSPDRALYGYTF
TRBV19	TRBJ1-2	12	CASSAGGSGYTF
TRBV24-1	TRBJ2-5	13	CATSGGGGETQYF
TRBV18	TRBJ2-7	12	CASSPGREGQYF
TRBV5-1	TRBJ1-2	14	CASSWTGGEDGYTF